This T cell receptor (beta chain) was sequenced for a study of cytomegalovirus exposure and HLA in healthy donors. The germline V and J ends were trimmed by 1 base and 3 bases, with 9 bases remaining between them. Germline V CDR1 and CDR2: SEHNR, FQNEAQ (reference sequence). CDR3 length equals 15 residues. The PCR contained 60 Vbeta and 13 Jbeta primers. Clones were sequenced by immunoSEQ multiplex PCR, and TCRdb holds only the in-frame ones, with some missing. The repertoire includes 95,000 to 150,000 clones, under 70% of them detected once, and more than 1.5% sits in the top ten. This clone was counted a single time. Its target is unknown. Study-level points and caveats: According to an earlier analysis, most TCR beta V segments yielded productive rearrangements about 87% or about 30% of the time. Across HLA loci, a later analysis found differing TCR association rates, with DRB1 most and HLA-C fewest.

This clonotype was obtained from a man aged 18-30 years in good health and CMV-seronegative. Material for sequencing was PBMCs. The genes are TRBV7-9 and TRBJ2-2; D possibly corresponds to TRBD1 (6 bases). In DNA form, the CDR3 reads TGTGCCAGCAGCTTAGAGACAGGTTACACCGGGGAGCTGTTTTTT. The encoded protein is CASSLETGYTGELFF.